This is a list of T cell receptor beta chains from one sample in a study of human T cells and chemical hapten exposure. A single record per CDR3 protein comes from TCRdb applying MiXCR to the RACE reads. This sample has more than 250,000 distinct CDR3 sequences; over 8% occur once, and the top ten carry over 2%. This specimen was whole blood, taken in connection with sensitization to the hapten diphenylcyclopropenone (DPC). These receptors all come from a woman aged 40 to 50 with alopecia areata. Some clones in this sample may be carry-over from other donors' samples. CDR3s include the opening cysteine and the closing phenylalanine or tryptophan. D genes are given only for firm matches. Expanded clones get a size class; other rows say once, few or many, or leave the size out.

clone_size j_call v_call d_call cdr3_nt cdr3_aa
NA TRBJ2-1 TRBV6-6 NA TGTGCCAGCGGCGGCACGATGAATGAGCAGTTCTTC CASGGTMNEQFF
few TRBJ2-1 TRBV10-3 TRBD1 TGTGCCATCAGTGCCACGACGATGGGACAGGGGGCTGATGAGCAGTTCTTC CAISATTMGQGADEQFF
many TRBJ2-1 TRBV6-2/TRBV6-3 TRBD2 TGTGCCAGCAGTTACTCGCTAGCGGTGGGGTCCGAGCAGTTCTTC CASSYSLAVGSEQFF
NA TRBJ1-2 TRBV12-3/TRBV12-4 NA TGTGCCAGCAGTCGCCCACAGTATGGCTACACCTTC CASSRPQYGYTF
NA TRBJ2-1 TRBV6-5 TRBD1 TGTGCCAGCTTGGGACAGGGGAATGAGCAGTTCTTC CASLGQGNEQFF
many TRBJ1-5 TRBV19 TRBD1 TGTGCCAGTAGTCTTCTCACAGGGGACAATCAGCCCCAGCATTTT CASSLLTGDNQPQHF
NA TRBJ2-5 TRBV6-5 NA TGTGCCAGCAGTTACTCGGTCAGGGTAGGACAAGAGACCCAGTACTTC CASSYSVRVGQETQYF
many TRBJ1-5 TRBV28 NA TGTGCCAGCAGTTTACTTCGGACAGCCTATCAGCCCCAGCATTTT CASSLLRTAYQPQHF
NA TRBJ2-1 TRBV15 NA TGTGCCACCAGCAGAGATCGGCTAACCTACAATGAGCAGTTCTTC CATSRDRLTYNEQFF
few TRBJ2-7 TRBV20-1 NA TGCAGTGTCCCCCTGACAGGACGTTCCTACGAGCAGTACTTC CSVPLTGRSYEQYF
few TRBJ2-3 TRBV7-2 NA TGTGCCAGCAGCTTAGCGCGGGTGATTACAGATACGCAGTATTTT CASSLARVITDTQYF
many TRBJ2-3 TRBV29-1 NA TGCAGCGTTGAAAAGGGCCCAGATACGCAGTATTTT CSVEKGPDTQYF
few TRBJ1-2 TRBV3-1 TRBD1 TGTGCCAGCAGCCCACCGGGACAGAACTATGGCTACACCTTC CASSPPGQNYGYTF
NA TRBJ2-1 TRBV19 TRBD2 TGTGCCAGTACCTTTAACGGGAGGGCCACTGAGCAGTTCTTC CASTFNGRATEQFF
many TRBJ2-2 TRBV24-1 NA TGTGCCACCAGTGATCATCGGAGAGGGGAGCTGTTTTTT CATSDHRRGELFF
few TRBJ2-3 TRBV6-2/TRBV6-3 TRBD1 TGTGCCAGCAATTCACCACCTCGACAGGGAAGCACAGATACGCAGTATTTT CASNSPPRQGSTDTQYF
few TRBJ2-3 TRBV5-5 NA TGTGCCAGCAGCTTGGGACCTGAACTCACAGATACGCAGTATTTT CASSLGPELTDTQYF
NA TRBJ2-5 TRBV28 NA TGTGCCAGCAGTCTTCCCTCCGACGGAGGGAAGACCCAGTACTTC CASSLPSDGGKTQYF
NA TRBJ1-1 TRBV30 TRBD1 TGTGTCTGGACTCGACAGGGGAGGGATACTGAAGCTTTCTTT CVWTRQGRDTEAFF
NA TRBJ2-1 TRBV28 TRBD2 TGTGCCAGCAGTTCGGGCAGTTTAGCGGGAGGGCCCAATGAGCAGTTCTTC CASSSGSLAGGPNEQFF
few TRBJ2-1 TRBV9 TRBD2 TGTGCCAGCAGCCCTGGGGCTAGCGGGACACATGAGCAGTTCTTC CASSPGASGTHEQFF
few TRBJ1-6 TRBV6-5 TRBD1 TGTGCCACCAAGACAGGGGGCGGAAATTCACCCCTCCACTTT CATKTGGGNSPLHF
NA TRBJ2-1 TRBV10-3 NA TGTGCCATCACAAGGGGGCTAGCGGCCCCTTCGGATGAGCAGTTCTTC CAITRGLAAPSDEQFF
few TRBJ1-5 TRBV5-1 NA TGCGCCAGCAGCTTGGATGGGGTAAGGGGTCAGCCCCAGCATTTT CASSLDGVRGQPQHF
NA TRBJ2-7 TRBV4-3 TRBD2 TGCGCCAGCAGCCACTCGGGACTAGCTCACTACGAGCAGTACTTC CASSHSGLAHYEQYF
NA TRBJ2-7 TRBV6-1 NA TGTGCCAGCAACCGTTTGGTGGGAGCTCCAGGGGAGCAGTACTTC CASNRLVGAPGEQYF
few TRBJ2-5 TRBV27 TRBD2 TGTGCCAGCAGTTTAAAGCCAGGACTAGCGGGATTCCAAGAGACCCAGTACTTC CASSLKPGLAGFQETQYF
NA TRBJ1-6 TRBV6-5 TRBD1 TGTGCCAGCACCCAGGGACAGCTCAATTCACCCCTCCACTTT CASTQGQLNSPLHF
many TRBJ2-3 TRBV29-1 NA TGCAGCGTTGGTCTAGCCTCAGATACGCAGTATTTT CSVGLASDTQYF
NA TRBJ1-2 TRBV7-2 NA TGTGCCAGCAGCTCCTCCGGGACGGAGACTCTCTATGGCTACACCTTC CASSSSGTETLYGYTF
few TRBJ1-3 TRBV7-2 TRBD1 TGTGCCAGCAGCTTGGGACAGCAGCCCGGAAACACCATATATTTT CASSLGQQPGNTIYF
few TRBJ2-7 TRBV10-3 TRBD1 TGTGCCATCAGTTCCGGGACAGCCTCCTACGAGCAGTACTTC CAISSGTASYEQYF
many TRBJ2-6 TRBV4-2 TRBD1 TGTGCCAGCAGCCCCCGACAGGGCTCTTTGAGAGGGGCCAACGTCCTGACTTTC CASSPRQGSLRGANVLTF
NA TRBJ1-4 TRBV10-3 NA TGTGCCATCAGTGAACAGGGCGAGTATGGAAAACTGTTTTTT CAISEQGEYGKLFF
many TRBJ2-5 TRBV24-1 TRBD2 TGTGCCACCAGTGATTGGGAGCCTAGCGGGACGGCGCGACAAGAGACCCAGTACTTC CATSDWEPSGTARQETQYF
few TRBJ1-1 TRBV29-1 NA TGCAGCGCCGGGGACACTGCAAACACTGAAGCTTTCTTT CSAGDTANTEAFF
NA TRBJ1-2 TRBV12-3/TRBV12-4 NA TGTGCCAGCAGTACAAACAGGGACTATGGCTACACCTTC CASSTNRDYGYTF
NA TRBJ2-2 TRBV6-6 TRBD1 TGTGCCAGCAATCGTGGGGGACAGGGGTTTGACACCGGGGAGCTGTTTTTT CASNRGGQGFDTGELFF
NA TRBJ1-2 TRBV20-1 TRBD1 TGCAGTGCGAGTGACCGTAGACAGGGAGTGGACGGCTACACCTTC CSASDRRQGVDGYTF
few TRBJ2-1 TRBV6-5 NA TGTGCCAGCAGACTAGCCGGAGCCGATGAGCAGTTCTTC CASRLAGADEQFF
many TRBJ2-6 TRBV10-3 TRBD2 TGTGCCATCAGTGCACGGACTAGCGGAAGGAACTCTGGGGCCAACGTCCTGACTTTC CAISARTSGRNSGANVLTF
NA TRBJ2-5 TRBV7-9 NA TGTGCCAGCAGCCTCCGGGTTCTCCAAGAGACCCAGTACTTC CASSLRVLQETQYF
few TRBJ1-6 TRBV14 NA TGTGCCAGCAGCCAAGTCGGGGAATTAGGGTCCCCCCTCCACTTT CASSQVGELGSPLHF
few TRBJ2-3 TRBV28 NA TGTGCCAGCACGGCACCCTCTAAAGGGGCAGATACGCAGTATTTT CASTAPSKGADTQYF
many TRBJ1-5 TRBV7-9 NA TGTGCCAGCAGCTTGGCCCAAGGGAACAATCAGCCCCAGCATTTT CASSLAQGNNQPQHF
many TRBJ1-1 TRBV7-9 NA TGTGCCAGCGCCCCCGGCGCGGGGGCCGGGTCGGCTTTCTTT CASAPGAGAGSAFF
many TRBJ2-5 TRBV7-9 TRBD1 TGTGCCAGCAGCTCGTCCTCGACAGGGCCGGATACCCAGTACTTC CASSSSSTGPDTQYF
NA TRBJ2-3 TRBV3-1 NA TGTGCCAGCAGCCAAGAGGGGGGCAGAAGTAGCACAGATACGCAGTATTTT CASSQEGGRSSTDTQYF
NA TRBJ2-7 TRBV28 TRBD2 TGTGCCAGCAATCCTAGCGGGAGGGCCTACGAGCAGTACTTC CASNPSGRAYEQYF
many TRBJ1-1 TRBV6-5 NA TGTGCCAGCAGTTACGAGTCAGGCAAAAGTGAAGCTTTCTTT CASSYESGKSEAFF
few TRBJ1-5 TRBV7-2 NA TGTGCCAGCAGCTCAGGGTCCTATAGCAATCAGCCCCAGCATTTT CASSSGSYSNQPQHF
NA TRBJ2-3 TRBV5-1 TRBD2 TGCGCCAGCAGCGTGCCGGGACTAGGAGGCACAGATACGCAGTATTTT CASSVPGLGGTDTQYF
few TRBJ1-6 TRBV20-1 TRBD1 TGCAGTGCTAGACCTAACCCGGGACAGGGGGCTAGGTCCTATAATTCACCCCTCCACTTT CSARPNPGQGARSYNSPLHF
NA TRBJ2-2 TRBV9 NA TGTGCCAGCAGCGTTAGAGCGAGCACCGGGGAGCTGTTTTTT CASSVRASTGELFF
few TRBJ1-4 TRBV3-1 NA TGTGCCAGCAGCGAACTGACCGGGACCACCCATGAAAAACTGTTTTTT CASSELTGTTHEKLFF